A single sample gave rise to the 25 T cell receptor beta chains below, sequenced in a study of blood T cell repertoires in COVID-19. Assay: immunoSEQ multiplex PCR; the TCRdb copy retains only in-frame clones and omits some. This sample yields about 200,000 clones, of which around 90% are seen a single time; approximately 0.5% belongs to the top ten. The sample comprised peripheral blood. The receptors were sampled from a man aged 50-59 years with acute or convalescent COVID-19.

This clone came up once. The V gene is TRBV5-4, the J gene TRBJ1-1; possible D gene TRBD1, 6 bases. V was cut by 4 bases and J by 4 bases, with 17 bases left in between. The germline V gene encodes CDR1 SGHNT and CDR2 YYREEE (reference sequence). CDR3 length equals 15 residues. The CDR3 DNA reads TGTGCCAGCAGCCCGGGGGGCGCACGGGTCACTGAAGCTTTCTTT. The encoded protein is CASSPGGARVTEAFF.

The J gene is TRBJ2-7, the V gene TRBV6-5; D uncertain. Germline CDR1 reads MNHEY; CDR2 reads SVGAGI. This CDR3 comprises 13 residues. Trimming took 2 bases from V and 2 from J, leaving 7 bases between them. As DNA, the CDR3 is TGTGCCAGCAGTTACGGGCCCACCTACGAGCAGTACTTC. Protein product: CASSYGPTYEQYF.

V usage is TRBV7-3 and J usage is TRBJ2-1; the D gene is possibly TRBD2 (6 bases). V was trimmed by 1 base and J by 4 bases, leaving 14 bases between them. Per germline, CDR1 SGHTA and CDR2 FQGTGA. This CDR3 is built from 16 residues. The CDR3 region is CASSLNSASAYNEQFF. The CDR3 DNA reads as TGTGCCAGCAGCTTAAATTCGGCTAGCGCTTACAATGAGCAGTTCTTC. The full variable domain, with the rest looked up from reference TRBV7-3 and TRBJ2-1, is GAGVSQTPSNKVTEKGKYVELRCDPISGHTALYWYRQSLGQGPEFLIYFQGTGAADDSGLPNDRFFAVRPEGSVSTLKIQRTERGDSAVYLCASSLNSASAYNEQFFGPGTRLTVL.

V gene TRBV27 combines with J gene TRBJ2-2; 9 bases are shared with TRBD2. V shed 7 bases and J 11 bases; nucleotides not matched to a gene: 17. This CDR3 contains 16 residues. Germline-derived CDR1 and CDR2 are MNHEY and SMNVEV (reference sequence). The chain's CDR3 is CASMKGGAGGSRELFF. CDR3 DNA sequence: TGTGCCAGCATGAAGGGAGGAGCGGGGGGCAGTCGTGAGCTGTTTTTT.

V is TRBV30 and J is TRBJ1-5; the D is unclear. Trimming took 2 bases from V and 2 from J, leaving 16 bases between them. There are 16 residues in the CDR3. Germline V CDR1 and CDR2: GTSNPN, SVGIG (reference sequence). CDR3: CAWSLGMAGGNQPQHF. The CDR3, as DNA: TGTGCCTGGAGTTTAGGGATGGCCGGGGGCAATCAGCCCCAGCATTTT.

V and J are TRBV15 and TRBJ2-5; D ambiguous. The CDR3 covers 13 residues. Per the germline V gene, CDR1 is LNHNV and CDR2 is YYDKDF (reference sequence). V lost 2 bases and J lost 1, with 5 bases in between. CDR3 residues: CATSRQVQETQYF. DNA for the CDR3: TGTGCCACCAGCAGACAGGTCCAAGAGACCCAGTACTTC.

The chain is built from TRBV4-2 and TRBJ2-1, with 13 bases identical to TRBD2. The CDR3 length is 19 residues. CDR1 LGHNA and CDR2 YNFKEQ come from the germline V gene. The trim removed 3 bases at V and 2 bases at J, leaving 10 bases unmatched. The CDR3 DNA follows: TGTGCCAGCAGCCAGGAGACTAGCGGGAGGTCCGTAGCCTACAATGAGCAGTTCTTC. Amino acid sequence: CASSQETSGRSVAYNEQFF.

For the CDR3, the DNA is TGCGCCAGCAGCCAAGACCGGACTAGCGGAACAGATACGCAGTATTTT. Its translation is CASSQDRTSGTDTQYF. This chain uses TRBV4-1 with TRBJ2-3, with 10 bases identical to TRBD2. The J segment lost 3 bases and the V segment lost 0 bases, leaving 3 bases of the junction unmatched. Per the germline V gene, CDR1 is MGHRA and CDR2 is YSYEKL. The CDR3 sequence is 16 residues long.

The chain is built from TRBV7-2 and TRBJ2-6; TRBD2 might be the D (5 bases). V was cut by 2 bases and J by 0 bases, with 11 bases left in between. This CDR3 spans 17 amino acids. Germline V gene sequence: CDR1 SGHTA, CDR2 FQGNSA. The CDR3 here is CASSLLAGDSGANVLTF. As DNA, the CDR3 is TGTGCCAGCAGCTTACTCGCGGGTGACTCTGGGGCCAACGTCCTGACTTTC.

The V gene is TRBV7-2, the J gene TRBJ1-1, with D maybe TRBD1 (6 bases). Trimming removed 3 bases at V and 3 bases at J, with 8 bases between. The CDR3 is made up of 13 amino acids. Germline values: CDR1 SGHTA, CDR2 FQGNSA. CDR3 residues: CASSLTGYTEAFF. The CDR3 region has the DNA TGTGCCAGCAGCTTGACAGGTTACACTGAAGCTTTCTTT.

The chain carries TRBV7-2 and TRBJ2-5; 8 bases map to TRBD2. The CDR3 covers 15 residues. The V segment lost 0 bases and the J segment 5 bases; nucleotides outside the gene matches: 5. Germline-derived CDR1 and CDR2 are SGHTA and FQGNSA. The CDR3 here is CASSLAGTREETQYF. CDR3 bases: TGTGCCAGCAGCTTAGCCGGGACTAGGGAGGAGACCCAGTACTTC.

The chain employs TRBV7-2 and TRBJ2-2; the match to TRBD2 covers 8 bases. The CDR3 spans 15 residues. Germline V gene sequence: CDR1 SGHTA, CDR2 FQGNSA. Trimming took 7 bases from V and 7 from J; bases not matched to a gene: 11. The CDR3 coding sequence is TGTGCCAGCACCTCTGTGGCGGGGGGCAACGGGGAGCTGTTTTTT. Amino acids: CASTSVAGGNGELFF.

The DNA of the CDR3 is TGTGCCAGCAGCCTAGCGGCGGTACAAGAGACCCAGTACTTC. This translates into CASSLAAVQETQYF. The chain uses TRBV2 and TRBJ2-5; 7 positions agree with TRBD2. Looked up from germline, CDR1 is SNHLY and CDR2 is FYNNEI. The CDR3 is 14 amino acids. J gave up 2 bases and V 6 bases, and 6 bases lay outside the gene matches.

V is TRBV19 and J is TRBJ1-4, with D perhaps TRBD1 (5 bases). Trimming took off 8 bases at V and 0 bases at J, with 7 bases between the two ends. The CDR3 has 13 amino acids. Germline CDR1 is LNHDA and CDR2 is SQIVND (reference sequence). Here the CDR3 reads CASSRATNEKLFF. The CDR3 DNA reads TGTGCCAGTTCCAGGGCAACTAATGAAAAACTGTTTTTT.

The table lists this clone with a few counts. This sequence joins TRBV29-1 and TRBJ2-6; D is undetermined. Germline V gives CDR1 SQVTM, CDR2 ANQGSEA. V lost 4 bases and J 4 bases, leaving 5 bases between the germline ends. The CDR3 contains 12 residues. CDR3 protein: CSVGAGANVLTF. In DNA, the CDR3 is TGCAGCGTTGGAGCCGGGGCCAACGTCCTGACTTTC.

V is TRBV6-6 and J is TRBJ2-1, with TRBD2 matching over 15 bases. The CDR3 sequence is 15 residues long. The V and J ends lost 4 bases and 10 bases, in that order; junction bases with no gene match: 5. Germline CDR1 reads MNHNY; CDR2 reads SVGAGI (reference sequence). CDR3 protein: CASSFGLAGGVEQFF. For the CDR3, the DNA is TGTGCCAGCAGTTTCGGACTAGCGGGGGGGGTGGAGCAGTTCTTC.

The chain has TRBV29-1 and TRBJ2-5; D is undetermined. There are 12 residues in the CDR3. V was shortened by 3 bases and J by 3 bases, with 8 bases between the two germline ends. Germline values: CDR1 SQVTM, CDR2 ANQGSEA. CDR3 sequence: CSVDPVKETQYF. Written as DNA, the CDR3 is TGCAGCGTTGATCCGGTAAAAGAGACCCAGTACTTC.

V usage is TRBV29-1 and J usage is TRBJ2-3, with D maybe TRBD2 (5 bases). Germline lookup yields CDR1 SQVTM and CDR2 ANQGSEA. The length of the CDR3 is 14 residues. V dropped 4 bases and J dropped 2 bases, with 13 bases sitting between them. CDR3: CSVGSQADTDTQYF. In nucleotides, the CDR3 is TGCAGCGTTGGGTCCCAAGCGGACACAGATACGCAGTATTTT.

This clone was seen only a few times. The rearrangement uses TRBV18 and TRBJ2-7; 7 bases agree with TRBD2. J was trimmed by 4 bases and V by 2 bases; bases with no gene match: 2. The CDR3 sequence is 13 residues long. CDR1 and CDR2 (germline): KGHSH, LQKENI. CDR3 loop: CASSPGLEYEQYF. The CDR3 DNA reads TGTGCCAGCTCACCAGGACTAGAATACGAGCAGTACTTC.

The chain has TRBV14 and TRBJ1-2, with D unresolved. CDR1 and CDR2 (germline): SGHDN, FVKESK. This CDR3 is 11 amino acids long. V was shortened by 4 bases and J by 4 bases, with 4 bases between the two germline ends. CDR3 in DNA: TGTGCCAGCAGCCCCTCCTATGGCTACACCTTC. It codes for CASSPSYGYTF.

This chain links TRBV7-8 with TRBJ1-1; D perhaps matches TRBD1 (5 bases). V was clipped by 0 bases and J by 11 bases, with 13 bases between them. Per the germline V gene, CDR1 is SGHVS and CDR2 is FQNEAQ. The CDR3 runs 13 residues. CDR3 sequence (DNA): TGTGCCAGCAGCTTAGCGGGGGAGGGGTTGGCTTTCTTT. As protein: CASSLAGEGLAFF.

The genes are TRBV27 and TRBJ1-6; 8 nucleotides line up with TRBD1. The CDR3 is 15 residues long. Germline trimming cut 2 bases from V and 10 bases from J; bases unmatched to any gene: 7. The V gene's germline CDR1 is MNHEY and CDR2 SMNVEV (reference sequence). The CDR3 sequence is CASSLRTGPRSPLHF. CDR3 DNA: TGTGCCAGCAGTTTAAGGACAGGGCCGAGGTCACCCCTCCACTTT.

This clone was counted a single time. The chain has TRBV5-4 and TRBJ2-7; 8 nucleotides align to TRBD1. This CDR3 is 15 amino acids long. Germline lookup yields CDR1 SGHNT and CDR2 YYREEE (reference sequence). Losses at the gene ends were 4 bases for V and 2 bases for J; bases not matched to a gene: 8. CDR3 in DNA: TGTGCCAGCAGCCTAGGGACAGGCAAAACCTACGAGCAGTACTTC. This encodes CASSLGTGKTYEQYF. Full variable domain (outside the CDR3, taken from reference TRBV5-4 and TRBJ2-7): ETGVTQSPTHLIKTRGQQVTLRCSSQSGHNTVSWYQQALGQGPQFIFQYYREEENGRGNFPPRFSGLQFPNYSSELNVNALELDDSALYLCASSLGTGKTYEQYFGPGTRLTVT.

V usage is TRBV2 and J usage is TRBJ1-5, with a possible D match to TRBD1 (6 bases). This CDR3 region has 17 residues. The V end lost 1 base, the J end lost 0 bases, and 13 bases lay between the germline ends. Germline loops: CDR1 SNHLY, CDR2 FYNNEI. CDR3 protein: CASSEGGQGGSNQPQHF. The CDR3 nucleotides read TGTGCCAGCAGTGAAGGGGGGCAAGGGGGTAGCAATCAGCCCCAGCATTTT.

The chain carries TRBV15 and TRBJ2-7; perhaps TRBD2 as D (6 bases). This CDR3 spans 14 amino acids. Germline lookup yields CDR1 LNHNV and CDR2 YYDKDF (reference sequence). Deletions cut 0 bases from V and 6 bases from J, with 12 bases between. The CDR3 loop reads CATSRDGVAVEQYF. CDR3 nucleotide sequence: TGTGCCACCAGCAGAGATGGTGTAGCGGTCGAGCAGTACTTC.